This T cell receptor beta chain emerged from a study of sequential checkpoint blockade in melanoma. TCRdb's table, derived via immunoSEQ multiplex PCR, lists solely in-frame clones and lacks some. Of roughly 9,100 clones listed, 90% are singletons. The ends were cut back, 0 bases at V and 5 bases at J, with 20 bases in the middle. Germline CDR1 and CDR2: KGHSH and LQKENI. The CDR3 length is 18 residues. Treatment indicated: randomized to nivolumab then ipilimumab (arm A) or the reverse (arm B). From thawed PBMCs, live CD3+CD8+ cells negative for CD19 and CD56 were sorted. The input for sequencing was CD8+ T cells sorted from blood (inferred from file names), taken from a patient given nivolumab and ipilimumab in sequence. V is TRBV18 and J is TRBJ1-5, with D maybe TRBD1 (6 bases). The source is a human donor with melanoma. The CDR3 DNA follows: TGTGCCAGCTCACCACCGTCGAGTCGAGTCCAGGGGTATCAGCCCCAGCATTTT. Its translation: CASSPPSSRVQGYQPQHF.